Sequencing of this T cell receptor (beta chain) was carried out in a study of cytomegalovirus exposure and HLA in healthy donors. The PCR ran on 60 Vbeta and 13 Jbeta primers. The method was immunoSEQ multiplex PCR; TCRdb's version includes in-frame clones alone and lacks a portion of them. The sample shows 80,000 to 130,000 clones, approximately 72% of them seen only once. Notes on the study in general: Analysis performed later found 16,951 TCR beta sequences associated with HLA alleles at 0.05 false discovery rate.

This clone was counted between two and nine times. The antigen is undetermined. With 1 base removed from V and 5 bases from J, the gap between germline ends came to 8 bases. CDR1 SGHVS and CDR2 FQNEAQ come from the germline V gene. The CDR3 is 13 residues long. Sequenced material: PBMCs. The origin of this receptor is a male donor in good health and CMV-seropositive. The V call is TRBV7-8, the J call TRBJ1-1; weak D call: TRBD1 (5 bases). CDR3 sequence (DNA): TGTGCCAGCAGCTTAGGACAGTTAACTGAAGCTTTCTTT. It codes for CASSLGQLTEAFF.